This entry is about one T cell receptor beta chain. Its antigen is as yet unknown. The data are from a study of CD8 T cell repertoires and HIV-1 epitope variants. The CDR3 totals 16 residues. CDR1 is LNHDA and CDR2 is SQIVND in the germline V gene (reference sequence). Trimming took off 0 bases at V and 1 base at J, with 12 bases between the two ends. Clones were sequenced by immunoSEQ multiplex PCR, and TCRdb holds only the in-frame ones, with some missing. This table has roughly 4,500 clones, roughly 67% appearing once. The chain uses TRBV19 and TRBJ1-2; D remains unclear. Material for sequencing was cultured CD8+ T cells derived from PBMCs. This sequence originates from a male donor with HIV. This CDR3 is CASSIEGQEINYGYTF. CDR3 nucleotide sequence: TGTGCCAGTAGTATAGAAGGGCAGGAAATTAACTATGGCTACACCTTC.